This TCR beta chain was retrieved from a study of cytomegalovirus exposure and HLA in healthy donors. Germline-derived CDR1 and CDR2 are MNHEY and SVGAGI. V lost 2 bases, J lost 6 bases, and 6 bases stayed unmatched. The CDR3 consists of 16 residues. Study findings and constraints: Earlier results showed most TCR beta V segments being productive about 90% or about 30% of the time. The authors considered a cluster of highly shared sequence variants likely to be a sequencing artifact.

PCR amplification relied on 60 Vbeta primers (plus 13 Jbeta primers). Sequencing was performed with immunoSEQ multiplex PCR; in TCRdb, only in-frame clones are kept and a portion is missing. The sample shows about 300,000 clones, just over 85% of them seen only once. On this clone: Its antigen is as yet unknown.

This chain joins TRBV6-5 and TRBJ2-7; 14 positions match TRBD2. This TCR was recovered from a man aged 35 to 55 in good health and CMV-seropositive. The sequencing input was PBMCs. CDR3 sequence (DNA): TGTGCCAGCAGTTACCGTGGACTAGCGGGAGGCGGCGAGCAGTACTTC. Amino acids: CASSYRGLAGGGEQYF.